This TCR beta chain was sequenced during a study of tissue T cells after allogeneic stem cell transplantation (dated by TCRdb to between 2021 and 2022). For context, the study as a whole: TCR beta repertoires were profiled across many tissues obtained from research autopsies of patients with and without GVHD, as well as in mouse models of GVHD. On the human side, the study was prospective and observational, with no blinding or randomization. The investigation overall reported the following: In both patients and mice, only a limited portion of the TCR repertoire detected in tissues was captured by blood and spleen T cells. The study did not determine which tissue TCRs were alloreactive or antigen-specific, and some clones might have been persisting host cells. Not many T cell clones showed up in more than one patient, yet clustering based on motifs uncovered repertoire signatures that were shared across patients in a tissue-specific way. Within patients, how anatomically similar tissues were was a major factor shaping TCR repertoire composition, regardless of disease or transplant status. A small and clinically heterogeneous patient cohort was studied, and sampling depth was acknowledged as a limitation.

In its sample, this clone was seen a few times. Its antigen is not yet known. As a mouse receptor, it takes its gene names and germline sequences from the mouse. The read comes to an end 1 residue before the CDR3 does, leaving the germline J gene to fill in the end. The library was generated by the immunoSEQ multiplex PCR assay. TCRbeta CDR3 sequencing was performed at survey depth by Adaptive Biotechnologies, and CDR3 sequences, V/J genes, productive frequency and template counts were reported. TCR beta CDR3 regions were amplified from genomic DNA instead of RNA. The paper's processing steps were these. Jensen-Shannon divergence was used to quantify pairwise repertoire overlap between tissues, with a value of 1 indicating complete divergence and a value of 0 indicating identical repertoires. Tissues were clustered by single-linkage agglomerative hierarchical clustering of pairwise JSD values and displayed as dendrograms. GLIPH2 was applied to all patient samples using simulation_depth 1000, kmer_min_depth 3, and cdr3_length_cutoff 8, and only groups with more than two unique CDR3s were retained. A standardized tissue-overlap score was generated by extrapolating Jaccard GLIPH-group overlap across patients to a standard repertoire size of 1000 clones. Linear mixed-effect models, with tissue included as a fixed effect and individual included as a random effect, were used to assess associations of diversity with clinical or experimental variables. The clones in this table, taken by TCRdb from immuneACCESS, are in-frame only. Not every clone is retained; where verified, under half of the shortfall comes from an unresolved V gene, and the cause of the rest is unknown. V and J calls plus clone size are reproduced from that table; the DNA served to infer D and trimming. This sample holds thousands of clones; about 50% were observed only once. Approximately 12% of the sample rests with the top ten.

From a lookup of the germline V gene (reference sequence), CDR1 and CDR2 are KGHPV and FQNQEV. There are 15 amino acids in the CDR3, from cysteine to phenylalanine inclusive. The DNA has 42 bases, all within the CDR3, and is read from base 1. For this chain, trimming is 4 bases at the V end and 0 bases at the J end, and the number of junction bases without a gene match is 2. Read against the paper, the sample's time point label means: mouse harvest day 7 after allogeneic transplant. Each mouse graft, delivered by tail vein injection, combined 10^6 splenic CD5+ T cells with 10^7 T-cell-depleted bone marrow cells. A major MHC-mismatch B6 (H2b) into BALB/c (H2d) model was used to model mouse GVHD, and tissues were profiled at day 7 or 14. On day 7 or 14 post-transplant, mouse tissues and retro-orbital blood were harvested with separate sterile tools for each animal, and livers were flushed before harvest. Before genomic DNA isolation with the DNeasy Blood & Tissue Kit, mouse tissues were minced using razor blades in buffered saline.

Recombination linked TRBV26 to TRBJ2-2; 7 bases in between match TRBD2. Specimen: lymph node tissue. This sequence was found in a female BALB/c mouse given C57BL/6 T cells with graft-versus-host disease after an allogeneic hematopoietic cell transplant. The sequenced part of the CDR3 DNA is TGTGCCAGCAGTCGGTGGGGGGCAAACACCGGGCAGCTCTAC. It specifies CASSRWGANTGQLY. The complete CDR3 reads CASSRWGANTGQLYF. The variable domain in full, with residues beyond the CDR3 obtained from the reference TRBV26 and TRBJ2-2 genes, is NSKVIQTPRYLVKGQGQKAKMRCIPEKGHPVVFWYQQNKNNEFKFLINFQNQEVLQQIDMTEKRFSAECPSNSPCSLEIQSSEAGDSALYLCASSRWGANTGQLYFGEGSKLTVL.